This T cell receptor beta chain was recorded in a study of blood T cells in healthy people across ages. Every sample had a minimum of 6 million PBMCs isolated. Germline CDR1 reads SGHTA; CDR2 reads FQGNSA. The CDR3 runs 18 residues. Sample-barcoded 5' priming and a J-beta primer mix drove a second PCR of about 6 to 12 cycles. TCRdb recomputed calls from the 5' RACE reads with MiXCR, one row per CDR3 protein. The sample includes 1,500,000 or so distinct CDR3 sequences, roughly 43% of them seen just once. The receptor comes from a woman between 18 and 29 years old in good health. The sequenced sample consisted of blood. This chain connects TRBV7-2 to TRBJ2-4, with 11 bases fitting TRBD2. The DNA end favors TRBJ2-7, so the J call may be wrong. CDR3 DNA: TGTACCAGCAGCTTAGTAAGCCTAGCGGGAGGAAGCCCCTACGAGCAGTACTTC. Encoded protein: CTSSLVSLAGGSPYEQYF.